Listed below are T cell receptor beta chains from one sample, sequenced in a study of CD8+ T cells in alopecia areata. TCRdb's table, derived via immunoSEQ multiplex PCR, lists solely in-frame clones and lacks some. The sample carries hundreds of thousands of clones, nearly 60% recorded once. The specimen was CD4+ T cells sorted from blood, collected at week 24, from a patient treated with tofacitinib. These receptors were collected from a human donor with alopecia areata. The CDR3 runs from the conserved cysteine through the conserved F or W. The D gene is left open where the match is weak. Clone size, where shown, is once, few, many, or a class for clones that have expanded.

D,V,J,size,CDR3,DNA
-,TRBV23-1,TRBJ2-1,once,CASSLPGNIYNEQFF,TGCGCCAGCAGTCTCCCGGGGAATATATACAATGAGCAGTTCTTC
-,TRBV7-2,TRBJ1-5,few,CASSPNSTNQPQHF,TGTGCCAGCAGCCCAAACAGTACCAATCAGCCCCAGCATTTT
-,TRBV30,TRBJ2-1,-,CAWRESGWTNEQFF,TGTGCCTGGAGGGAGTCAGGGTGGACCAATGAGCAGTTCTTC
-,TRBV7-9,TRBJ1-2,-,CASSLYRGVSYGYTF,TGTGCCAGCAGCTTGTATCGTGGGGTTAGCTATGGCTACACCTTC
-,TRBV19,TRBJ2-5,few,CASSMLRGLRETQYF,TGTGCCAGTAGTATGCTGCGGGGGCTACGGGAGACCCAGTACTTC
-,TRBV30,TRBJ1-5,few,CAWSSSVTQPQHF,TGTGCCTGGAGTAGCTCCGTCACGCAGCCCCAGCATTTT
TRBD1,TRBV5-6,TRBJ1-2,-,CASSLQGANGYTF,TGTGCCAGCAGCTTACAGGGGGCAAACGGCTACACCTTC
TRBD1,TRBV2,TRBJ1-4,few,CASNPQGAGEKLFF,TGTGCCAGCAACCCACAGGGGGCAGGTGAAAAACTGTTTTTT
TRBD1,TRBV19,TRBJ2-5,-,CATGQGPFQETQYF,TGTGCCACGGGACAGGGGCCCTTCCAAGAGACCCAGTACTTC
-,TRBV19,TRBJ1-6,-,CASSMDMGSTYYNSPLHF,TGTGCCAGTAGTATGGATATGGGGAGCACCTATTATAATTCACCCCTCCACTTT